This TCR beta chain was retrieved from a study of vaccination effects on CD4 cells after COVID-19. The wider study: Researchers obtained post-vaccine samples at a median of 72 days past the second dose.

Here immunoSEQ multiplex PCR was the method, and the copy in TCRdb shows in-frame clones only, minus some. Here the sample spans almost 15,000 clones, approximately 80% being singletons. In regard to this clone: Its specificity is unknown.

CDR1 LGHDT and CDR2 YNNKEL come from the germline V gene (reference sequence). The CDR3 runs 11 residues. Trimming left V 8 bases short and J 3 bases short, with 5 bases between. Sequencing followed a ViraFEST assay step that expanded antigen-specific CD4+ T cells with viral peptide pools. Culturing for 10 days preceded CD4+ T cell isolation. SARS-CoV-2 infected the person between March and December 2020, as confirmed by PCR. Each participant was administered two doses of either the BNT162b2 or the mRNA-1273 vaccine. The genes are TRBV3-1 (or the pseudogene TRBV3-2) and TRBJ1-3; D remains unclear. Sequenced here: CD4+ T cells from PBMCs cultured with HCoV-NL63 spike peptides, sampled after COVID-19 vaccination. This TCR derives from a human donor who had a prior SARS-CoV-2 infection. DNA for the CDR3: TGTGCCAGCGGTTTTGGAAACACCATATATTTT. It yields the protein CASGFGNTIYF.